This TCR beta chain stems from a study of shared clonotypes between healthy human individuals. Comments on this clone: Other DNA sequences from this sample encode an identical CDR3 as well.

Assay: immunoSEQ multiplex PCR; the TCRdb copy retains only in-frame clones and omits some. The sample consists of over a million clones, around 74% of them appearing once. The ends were cut back, 5 bases at V and 2 bases at J, with 10 bases in the middle. CDR3 length: 13 residues. Looked up from germline, CDR1 is SNHLY and CDR2 is FYNNEI. The chain carries TRBV2 and TRBJ2-7; TRBD1 might be the D (6 bases). The source material was memory CD4+ T cells sorted from blood. Subset described: CD45RA-negative fraction. The sequence came from a man younger than 35 in good health. CDR3 DNA: TGTGCCAGCAGTAGGGGGTCAGCCTACGAGCAGTACTTC. It specifies CASSRGSAYEQYF.